This T cell receptor beta chain was captured by sequencing in a study of T cell responses to AZD1222 COVID-19 vaccine. Germline CDR1 and CDR2: SNHLY and FYNNEI. The V end lost 4 bases, the J end lost 8 bases, and 11 bases lay between the germline ends. This CDR3 is built from 13 residues. Study outcomes and limitations: Donors were mostly white British, more females; clonal diversity possibly underestimated. In the spike-specific TCR repertoire, nearly half reportedly target unmutated variant regions. Sampling that yielded the repertoires occurred only after the peak T cell response.

About this clone itself: The antigen is undetermined.

The protocol was immunoSEQ multiplex PCR, while the TCRdb copy is restricted to in-frame clones and leaves out a portion. The sample contains roughly 120,000 clones, roughly 89% of which appear only once. This receptor was taken from an adult in good health. Sequencing used peripheral blood, obtained on day 0 of AZD1222 vaccination. The chain employs TRBV2 and TRBJ2-2, with unresolved D. The CDR3 reads CASSGNLVGELFF. CDR3 coding DNA: TGTGCCAGCAGTGGGAATTTGGTAGGGGAGCTGTTTTTT.